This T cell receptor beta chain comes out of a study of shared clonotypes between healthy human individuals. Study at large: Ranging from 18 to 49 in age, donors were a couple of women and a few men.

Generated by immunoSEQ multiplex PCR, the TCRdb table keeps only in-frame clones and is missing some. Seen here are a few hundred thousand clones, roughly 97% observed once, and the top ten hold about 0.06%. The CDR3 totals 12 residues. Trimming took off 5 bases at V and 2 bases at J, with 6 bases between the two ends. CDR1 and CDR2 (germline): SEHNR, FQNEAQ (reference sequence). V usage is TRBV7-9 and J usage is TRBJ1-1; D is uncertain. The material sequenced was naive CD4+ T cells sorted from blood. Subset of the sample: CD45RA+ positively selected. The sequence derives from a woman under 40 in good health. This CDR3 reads CASSPTNTEAFF. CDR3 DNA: TGTGCCAGCAGCCCCACTAACACTGAAGCTTTCTTT.